What follows is one T cell receptor (beta chain) and its context. The sample is drawn from a study of T cell clusters in autoimmune cytopenias. Germline-derived CDR1 and CDR2 are SGHDN and FVKESK. The CDR3 loop spans 16 amino acids. Each sample's input was about 250 ng genomic DNA, about 38,000 genome equivalents. TRB was amplified by touch-down multiplex PCR, primer pools A and B combined. From the multiplex PCR reads, TCRdb lists one entry per CDR3 protein and no DNA. The sample has approximately 1,500 distinct CDR3 sequences, and its top ten clones hold approximately 47%. The rearrangement uses TRBV14 and TRBJ2-3; TCRdb selects TRBD1, and the lack of DNA leaves this call unchecked. The specimen sequenced was peripheral blood. This receptor was obtained from a human donor with an autoimmune cytopenia or autoimmune hepatitis (not recorded which). The CDR3 spells CASSQEPGRWPDTQYF. Complete variable domain (other parts from reference TRBV14 and TRBJ2-3): EAGVTQFPSHSVIEKGQTVTLRCDPISGHDNLYWYRRVMGKEIKFLLHFVKESKQDESGMPNNRFLAERTGGTYSTLKVQPAELEDSGVYFCASSQEPGRWPDTQYFGPGTRLTVL.